The 2 T cell receptor beta chains given below trace back to one sample, sequenced in a study of identifying expanded T cells in peripheral blood. Clones were sequenced by immunoSEQ multiplex PCR, and TCRdb holds only the in-frame ones, with some missing. The sample holds approximately 110,000 clones, 75% to 90% seen once. Sequenced sample: blood. These TCRs come from a person between 18 and 69 years old in good health.

The table lists this clone with a few counts. CDR3 nucleotide sequence: TGTGCCAGCCGCGGATTGGGAGCTTTCTTT. Translating it yields CASRGLGAFF. This rearrangement joins TRBV19 to TRBJ1-1; unclear D gene. The CDR3 has 10 amino acids. The germline V gene encodes CDR1 LNHDA and CDR2 SQIVND (reference sequence). With 9 bases removed from V and 10 bases from J, the gap between germline ends came to 12 bases. Based on the CDR3 plus reference TRBV19 and TRBJ1-1, the full variable domain is DGGITQSPKYLFRKEGQNVTLSCEQNLNHDAMYWYRQDPGQGLRLIYYSQIVNDFQKGDIAEGYSVSREKKESFPLTVTSAQKNPTAFYLCASRGLGAFFGQGTRLTVV.

This rearrangement joins TRBV6-6 to TRBJ2-1; D might be TRBD1 (6 bases). The V gene's germline CDR1 is MNHNY and CDR2 SVGAGI (reference sequence). Trimming left V 10 bases short and J 11 bases short, with 18 bases between. The CDR3 runs to 12 residues. As DNA, the CDR3 is TGTGCCACCAACCTAAACGGACAGCAGCAGTTCTTC. This gives the protein CATNLNGQQQFF.